This T cell receptor beta chain comes out of a study of blood T cells in healthy people across ages. Overall study: Researchers report that template switching captured about one barcoded beta molecule per two T cells. Findings and caveats of the study: Correlation between TCR beta diversity and naive T cell percentage was strong.

V shed 5 bases and J shed 4 bases, with 17 bases lying between them. CDR1 is LNHNV and CDR2 is YYDKDF in the germline V gene (reference sequence). The CDR3 runs 15 residues. Donors gave roughly 10 milliliters of peripheral blood apiece. A second PCR, run for about 7 to 11 cycles, used a sample-barcoded 5' primer plus a J-beta primer mix. TCRdb passed the 5' RACE reads through MiXCR, listing each CDR3 protein once. The table has over a million distinct CDR3 sequences, around 43% seen once. The table lists this clonotype with many counts. Antigen: not known. The genes are TRBV15 and TRBJ1-2; TRBD1 is a possible D gene (6 bases). Sequenced sample: blood. This TCR came from a woman aged 60-70 years in good health. The CDR3 nucleotides read TGTGCCACCAGCCCCCGGACAGAACCTTCCTATGGCTACACCTTC. This codes for CATSPRTEPSYGYTF. The whole variable domain, remainder taken from reference TRBV15 and TRBJ1-2, is DAMVIQNPRYQVTQFGKPVTLSCSQTLNHNVMYWYQQKSSQAPKLLFHYYDKDFNNEADTPDNFQSRRPNTSFCFLDIRSPGLGDTAMYLCATSPRTEPSYGYTFGSGTRLTVV.